This T cell receptor (beta chain) is drawn from a study of neurological immune-mediated disorders. Study-level points and caveats: The expanded clones of different subjects shared no CDR3 amino acid sequences (suggesting private repertoires in all groups).

This clonotype showed up many times. The antigen remains unidentified. Synthesis of cDNA was carried out by template-switch 5'RACE. The reaction used 10-nucleotide random UMIs. From the 5' RACE reads, TCRdb called clonotypes with MiXCR, one entry per CDR3 protein. The repertoire includes 95,000 to 110,000 distinct CDR3 sequences, more than 10% of them detected once, and approximately 3.4% sits in the top ten. Time point noted: longitudinal time-point 3. Germline V lookup: CDR1 SGDLS, CDR2 YYNGEE. V lost 0 bases and J 8 bases, leaving 12 bases between the germline ends. The CDR3 extends over 15 amino acids.

Sequencing input: PBMCs. The J gene is TRBJ1-6, the V gene TRBV9, with D possibly matching TRBD1 (5 bases). This sequence originates from a female donor with HTLV-1-associated myelopathy (HAM/TSP). The DNA of the CDR3 is TGTGCCAGCAGCGTAGGGGGGAACTCGGATTCACCCCTCCACTTT. It translates to CASSVGGNSDSPLHF.